Given below is one T cell receptor beta chain in context. Its antigen is currently unknown. This entry is derived from a study of siplizumab effects on memory and regulatory T cells. General observations from the study: A minor fraction of alloreactive clones, and no more, mapped to unstimulated subsets.

CDR1 is LNHNV, CDR2 YYDKDF, per germline (reference sequence). The CDR3 is 15 amino acids. Trimming took off 2 bases at V and 3 bases at J, with 10 bases between the two ends. Data came from immunoSEQ multiplex PCR; TCRdb stores just in-frame clones and leaves some out. The sample lists over 85,000 clones; 95% to 97% were seen once. Sequences were obtained from naive CD4+ T cells sorted from blood. The receptor comes from a human donor in good health. The chain couples TRBV15 to TRBJ1-4; no reliable D call. The CDR3 coding sequence is TGTGCCACCAGCAGACCCCGAGCGGCTAATGAAAAACTGTTTTTT. This sequence encodes CATSRPRAANEKLFF.